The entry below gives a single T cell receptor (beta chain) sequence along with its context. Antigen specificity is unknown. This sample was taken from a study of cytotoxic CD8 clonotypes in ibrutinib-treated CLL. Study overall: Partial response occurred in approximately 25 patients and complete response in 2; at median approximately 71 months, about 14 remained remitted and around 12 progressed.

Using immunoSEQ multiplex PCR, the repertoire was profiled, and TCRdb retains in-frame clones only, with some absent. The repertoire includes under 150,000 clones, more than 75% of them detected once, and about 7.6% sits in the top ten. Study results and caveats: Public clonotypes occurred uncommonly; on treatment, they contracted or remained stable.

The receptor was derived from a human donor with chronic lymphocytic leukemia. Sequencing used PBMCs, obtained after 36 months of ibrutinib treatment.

DNA for the CDR3: TGTGCCAGCATAAGAGCTTCAAATGAAAAACTGTTTTTT. It encodes CASIRASNEKLFF. This chain uses TRBV6-1 with TRBJ1-4; D not certain. The CDR3 length is 13 residues. CDR1 MNHNS and CDR2 SASEGT come from the germline V gene. V was clipped by 7 bases and J by 5 bases, with 11 bases between them.